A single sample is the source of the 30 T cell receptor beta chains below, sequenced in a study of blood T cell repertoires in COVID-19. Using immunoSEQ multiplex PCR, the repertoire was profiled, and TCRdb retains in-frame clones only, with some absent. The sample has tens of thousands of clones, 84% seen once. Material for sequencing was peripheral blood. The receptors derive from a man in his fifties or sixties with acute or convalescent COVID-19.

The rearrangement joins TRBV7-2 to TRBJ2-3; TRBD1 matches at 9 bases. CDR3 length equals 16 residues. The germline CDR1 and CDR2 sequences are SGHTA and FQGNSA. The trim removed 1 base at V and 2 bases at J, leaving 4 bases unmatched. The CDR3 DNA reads TGTGCCAGCAGCTTAGAAGGGACAGGGCTCACAGATACGCAGTATTTT. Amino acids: CASSLEGTGLTDTQYF. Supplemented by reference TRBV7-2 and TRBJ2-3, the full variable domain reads GAGVSQSPSNKVTEKGKDVELRCDPISGHTALYWYRQSLGQGLEFLIYFQGNSAPDKSGLPSDRFSAERTGGSVSTLTIQRTQQEDSAVYLCASSLEGTGLTDTQYFGPGTRLTVL.

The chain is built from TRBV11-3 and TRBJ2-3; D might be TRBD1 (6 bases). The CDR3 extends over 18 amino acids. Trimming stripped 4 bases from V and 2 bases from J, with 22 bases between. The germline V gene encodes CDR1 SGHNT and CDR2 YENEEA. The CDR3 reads CASSWGPSSGGHTDTQYF. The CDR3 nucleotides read TGTGCCAGCAGCTGGGGACCTTCCTCTGGGGGCCACACAGATACGCAGTATTTT.

The CDR3 reads CASRGDIENYGYTF. The DNA for the CDR3 is TGTGCCAGCAGGGGGGACATCGAAAACTATGGCTACACCTTC. The J gene is TRBJ1-2, the V gene TRBV6-5; weak D call: TRBD1 (6 bases). Trimming cost V 6 bases and J 2 bases, with 13 bases left between them. The germline V gene encodes CDR1 MNHEY and CDR2 SVGAGI. CDR3 length: 14 residues.

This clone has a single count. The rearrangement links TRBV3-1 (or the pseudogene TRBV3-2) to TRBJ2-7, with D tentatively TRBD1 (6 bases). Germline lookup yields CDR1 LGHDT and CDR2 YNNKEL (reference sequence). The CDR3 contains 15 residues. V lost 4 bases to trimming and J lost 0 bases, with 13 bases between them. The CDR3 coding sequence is TGTGCCAGCAGCCCTACCTACAGGGTCTCCTACGAGCAGTACTTC. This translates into CASSPTYRVSYEQYF.

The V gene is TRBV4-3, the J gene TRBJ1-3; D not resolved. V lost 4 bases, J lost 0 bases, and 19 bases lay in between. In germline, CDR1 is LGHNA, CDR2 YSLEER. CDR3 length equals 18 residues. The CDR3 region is CASSLRGTEAYSGNTIYF. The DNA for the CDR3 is TGCGCCAGCAGCCTCCGAGGAACGGAGGCCTACTCTGGAAACACCATATATTTT.

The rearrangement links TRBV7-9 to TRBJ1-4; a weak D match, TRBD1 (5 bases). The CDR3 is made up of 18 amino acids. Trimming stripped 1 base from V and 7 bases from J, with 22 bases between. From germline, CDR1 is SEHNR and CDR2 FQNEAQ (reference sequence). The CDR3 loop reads CASSLEYVRASRGEKLFF. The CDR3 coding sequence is TGTGCCAGCAGCTTAGAGTACGTCAGGGCGTCTCGCGGTGAAAAACTGTTTTTT.

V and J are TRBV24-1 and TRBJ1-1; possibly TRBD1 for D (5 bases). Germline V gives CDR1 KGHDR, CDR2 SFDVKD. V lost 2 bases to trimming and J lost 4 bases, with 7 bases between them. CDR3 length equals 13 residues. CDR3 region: CATSDWGSTEAFF. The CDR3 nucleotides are TGTGCCACCAGTGATTGGGGCAGCACTGAAGCTTTCTTT.

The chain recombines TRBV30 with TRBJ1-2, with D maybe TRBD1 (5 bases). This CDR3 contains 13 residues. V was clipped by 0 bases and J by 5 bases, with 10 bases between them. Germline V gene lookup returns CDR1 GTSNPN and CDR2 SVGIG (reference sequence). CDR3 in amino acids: CAWSVGQGYGYTF. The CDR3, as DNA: TGTGCCTGGAGTGTAGGGCAGGGATATGGCTACACCTTC.

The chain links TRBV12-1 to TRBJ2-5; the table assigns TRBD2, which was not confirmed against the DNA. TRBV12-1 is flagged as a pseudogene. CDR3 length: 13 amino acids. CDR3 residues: CASSFCFIETQYF. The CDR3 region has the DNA TGTGCCAGCAGCTTTTGTTTTATAGAGACCCAGTACTTC.

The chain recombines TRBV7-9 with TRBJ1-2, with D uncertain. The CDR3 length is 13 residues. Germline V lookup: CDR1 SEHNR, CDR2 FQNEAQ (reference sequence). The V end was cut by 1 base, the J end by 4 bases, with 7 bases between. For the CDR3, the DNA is TGTGCCAGCAGCTTAGTAGCGGGCTATGGCTACACCTTC. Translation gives CASSLVAGYGYTF.

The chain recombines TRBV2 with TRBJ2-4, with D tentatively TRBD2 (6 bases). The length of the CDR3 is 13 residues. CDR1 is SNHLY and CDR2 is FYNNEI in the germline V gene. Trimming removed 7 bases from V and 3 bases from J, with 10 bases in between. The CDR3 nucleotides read TGTGCCAGCATGCGGGGATTCAAAAACATTCAGTACTTC. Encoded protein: CASMRGFKNIQYF.

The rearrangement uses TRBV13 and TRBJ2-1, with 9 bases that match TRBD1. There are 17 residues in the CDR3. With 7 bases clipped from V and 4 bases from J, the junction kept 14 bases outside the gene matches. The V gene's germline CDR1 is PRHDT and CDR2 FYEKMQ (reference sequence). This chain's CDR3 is CASTGSAPGTGYNEQFF. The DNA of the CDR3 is TGTGCCAGCACCGGCTCAGCGCCGGGGACAGGGTACAATGAGCAGTTCTTC.

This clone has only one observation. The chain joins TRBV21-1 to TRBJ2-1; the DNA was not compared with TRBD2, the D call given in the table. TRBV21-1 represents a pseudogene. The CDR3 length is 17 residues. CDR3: CASSEKGACGGHNEQFF. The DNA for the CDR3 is TGTGCCAGCAGCGAAAAGGGGGCTTGCGGGGGGCACAATGAGCAGTTCTTC.

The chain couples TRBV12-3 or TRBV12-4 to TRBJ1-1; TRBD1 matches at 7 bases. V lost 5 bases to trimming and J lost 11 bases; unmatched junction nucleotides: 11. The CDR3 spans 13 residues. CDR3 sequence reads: CASSLQQGLWAFF. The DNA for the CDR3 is TGTGCCAGCAGTCTACAACAGGGGCTGTGGGCTTTCTTT.

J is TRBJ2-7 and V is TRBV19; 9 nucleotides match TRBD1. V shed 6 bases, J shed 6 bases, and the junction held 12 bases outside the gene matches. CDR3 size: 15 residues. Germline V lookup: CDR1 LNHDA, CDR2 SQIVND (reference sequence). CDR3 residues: CASRTNQDRGGEQYF. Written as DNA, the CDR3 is TGTGCCAGTAGGACCAACCAGGACAGGGGAGGCGAGCAGTACTTC.

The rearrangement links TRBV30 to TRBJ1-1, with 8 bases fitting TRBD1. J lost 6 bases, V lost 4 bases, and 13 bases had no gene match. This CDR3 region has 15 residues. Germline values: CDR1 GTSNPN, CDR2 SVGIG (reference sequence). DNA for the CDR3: TGTGCCTGGAAGTATGCGGGACAGGCGGACGCTGAAGCTTTCTTT. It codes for CAWKYAGQADAEAFF.

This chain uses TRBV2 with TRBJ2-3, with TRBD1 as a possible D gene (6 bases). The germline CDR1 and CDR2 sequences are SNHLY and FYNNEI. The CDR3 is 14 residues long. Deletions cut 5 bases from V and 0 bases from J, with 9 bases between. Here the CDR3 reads CASSWDTSTDTQYF. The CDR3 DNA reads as TGTGCCAGCAGTTGGGACACTAGCACAGATACGCAGTATTTT.

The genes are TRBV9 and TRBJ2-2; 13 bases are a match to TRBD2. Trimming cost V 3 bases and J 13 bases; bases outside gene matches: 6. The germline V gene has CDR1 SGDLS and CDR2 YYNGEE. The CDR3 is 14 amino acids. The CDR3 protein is CASSAGLAGEVLFF. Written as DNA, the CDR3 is TGTGCCAGCAGCGCTGGACTAGCGGGGGAGGTGCTGTTTTTT.

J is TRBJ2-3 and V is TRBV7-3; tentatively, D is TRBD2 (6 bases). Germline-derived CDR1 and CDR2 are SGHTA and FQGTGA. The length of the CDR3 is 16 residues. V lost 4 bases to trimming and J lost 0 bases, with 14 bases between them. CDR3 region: CASSSGPGSSTDTQYF. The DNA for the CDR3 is TGTGCCAGCAGCTCAGGTCCCGGGAGTAGCACAGATACGCAGTATTTT.

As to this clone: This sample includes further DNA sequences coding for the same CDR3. In DNA form, the CDR3 reads TGTGCCTGGAGTGTTGGAAGGGGCACTGAAGCTTTCTTT. It specifies CAWSVGRGTEAFF. The chain combines TRBV30 with TRBJ1-1; D possibly corresponds to TRBD1 (5 bases). V lost 0 bases, J lost 4 bases, and 9 bases lay in between. The CDR3 covers 13 residues. Germline V gene sequence: CDR1 GTSNPN, CDR2 SVGIG (reference sequence).

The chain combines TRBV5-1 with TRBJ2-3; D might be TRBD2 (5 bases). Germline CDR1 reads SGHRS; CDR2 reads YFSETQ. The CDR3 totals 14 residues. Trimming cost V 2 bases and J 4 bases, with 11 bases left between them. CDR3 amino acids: CASSFGLAADTQYF. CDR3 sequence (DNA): TGCGCCAGCAGCTTCGGGCTAGCCGCAGATACGCAGTATTTT.

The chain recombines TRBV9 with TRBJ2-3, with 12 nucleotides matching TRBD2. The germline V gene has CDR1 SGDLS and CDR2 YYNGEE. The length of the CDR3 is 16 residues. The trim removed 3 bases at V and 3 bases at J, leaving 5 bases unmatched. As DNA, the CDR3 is TGTGCCAGCAGCGACCTAGCGGGGGGGGAGACAGATACGCAGTATTTT. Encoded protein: CASSDLAGGETDTQYF.

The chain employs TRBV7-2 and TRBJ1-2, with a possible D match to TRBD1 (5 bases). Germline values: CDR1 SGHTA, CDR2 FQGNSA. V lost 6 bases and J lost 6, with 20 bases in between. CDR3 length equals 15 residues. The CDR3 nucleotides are TGTGCCAGCAGTCCTGGGGCAAAGGGTTGGGATGGCTACACCTTC. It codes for CASSPGAKGWDGYTF.

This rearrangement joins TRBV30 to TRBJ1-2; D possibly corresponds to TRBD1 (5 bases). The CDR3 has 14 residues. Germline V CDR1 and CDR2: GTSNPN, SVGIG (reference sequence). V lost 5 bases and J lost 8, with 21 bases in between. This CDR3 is CAWAYLGRGEGYTF. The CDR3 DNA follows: TGTGCCTGGGCGTACCTTGGGAGGGGTGAGGGCTACACCTTC.

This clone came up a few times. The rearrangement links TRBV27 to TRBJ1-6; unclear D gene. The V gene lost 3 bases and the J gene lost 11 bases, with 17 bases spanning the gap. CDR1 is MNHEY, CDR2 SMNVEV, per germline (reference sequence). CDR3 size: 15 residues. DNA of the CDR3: TGTGCCAGCAGTTTTCGTAGCTCCCTCGAGACACCCCTCCACTTT. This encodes CASSFRSSLETPLHF.

The CDR3 nucleotides read TGTGCCACTCAGGATACCTCCTACGAGCAGTACTTC. Its protein is CATQDTSYEQYF. V gene TRBV19 combines with J gene TRBJ2-7; D is undetermined. The CDR3 is 12 amino acids. Germline CDR1 LNHDA, CDR2 SQIVND (reference sequence). Trimming took 10 bases from V and 0 from J, leaving 10 bases between them.

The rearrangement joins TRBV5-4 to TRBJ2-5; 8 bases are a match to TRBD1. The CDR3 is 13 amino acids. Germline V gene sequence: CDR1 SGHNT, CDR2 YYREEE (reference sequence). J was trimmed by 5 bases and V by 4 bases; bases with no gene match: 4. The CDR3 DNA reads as TGTGCCAGCAGCCAGGGGGCAGGGGAGACCCAGTACTTC. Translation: CASSQGAGETQYF.

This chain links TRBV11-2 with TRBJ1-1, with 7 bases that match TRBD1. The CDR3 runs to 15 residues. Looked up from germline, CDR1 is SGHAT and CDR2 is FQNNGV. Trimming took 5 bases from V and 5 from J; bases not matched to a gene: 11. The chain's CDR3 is CASSLDPGGGTEAFF. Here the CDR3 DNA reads TGTGCCAGCAGCCTCGATCCAGGGGGAGGTACTGAAGCTTTCTTT.

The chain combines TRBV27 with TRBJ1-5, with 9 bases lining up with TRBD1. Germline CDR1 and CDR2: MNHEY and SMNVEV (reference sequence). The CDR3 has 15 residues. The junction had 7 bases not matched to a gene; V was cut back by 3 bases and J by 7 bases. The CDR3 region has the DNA TGTGCCAGCAGTTTTTCAACAGGGGGCCGGCAGCCCCAGCATTTT. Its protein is CASSFSTGGRQPQHF.

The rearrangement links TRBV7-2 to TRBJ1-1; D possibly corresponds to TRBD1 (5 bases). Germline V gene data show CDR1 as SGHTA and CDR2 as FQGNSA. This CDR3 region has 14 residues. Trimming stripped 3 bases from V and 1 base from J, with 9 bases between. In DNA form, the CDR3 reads TGTGCCAGCAGCTTCTCTGGGGCGAACACTGAAGCTTTCTTT. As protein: CASSFSGANTEAFF.